This TCR beta chain was observed in a study of cytomegalovirus exposure and HLA in healthy donors. On the study more broadly: The platform used for the roughly 110 validation repertoires matched that of the roughly 630 first-cohort repertoires, a later analysis reported.

The CDR3 extends over 14 amino acids. Trimming took off 3 bases at V and 3 bases at J, with 12 bases between the two ends. Germline CDR1 and CDR2: SGHRS and YFSETQ. The assay was immunoSEQ multiplex PCR, and TCRdb's table has in-frame clones only and misses some. Here the sample spans 200,000 or so clones, about 80% being singletons. The receptor was derived from a man in his late teens or twenties in good health and CMV-seropositive. The sample was PBMCs. The rearrangement joins TRBV5-1 to TRBJ2-5; maybe TRBD2 (6 bases). CDR3 loop: CASSYGGGKETQYF. For the CDR3, the DNA is TGCGCCAGCAGCTACGGTGGCGGGAAAGAGACCCAGTACTTC.